This TCR beta chain was recovered during a study of cytomegalovirus exposure and HLA in healthy donors. Study observations and caveats: Previous analysis showed most TCR beta V segments were productive about 90% or about 30% of the time. Both high specificity and high sensitivity reportedly marked the classifier's diagnosis of cytomegalovirus status.

60 Vbeta and 13 Jbeta primers were used in PCR. Profiling relied on immunoSEQ multiplex PCR, and the TCRdb table lists in-frame clones only, not all of them. The table records about 50,000 clones, 72% of them present only once. A note on this clone: The antigen remains undetermined.

This TCR derives from a woman aged 45-60 years in good health and CMV-seronegative. Sequencing was performed on PBMCs.

CDR3: CASSSTGPIDEAFF. DNA of the CDR3: TGCGCCAGCAGCTCGACAGGACCTATTGATGAAGCTTTCTTT. V and J are TRBV5-1 and TRBJ1-1, with D tentatively TRBD1 (6 bases). Trimming shortened V by 3 bases and J by 7 bases, and 16 bases separated the two germline ends. Germline values: CDR1 SGHRS, CDR2 YFSETQ. The CDR3 has 14 amino acids.